Following are 5 T cell receptor beta chains from one sample sequenced in a study of blood T cells in healthy people across ages. Next came a second PCR, run for roughly 7 to 12 cycles, which used a sample-barcoded 5' primer along with a J-beta primer mix. A single record per CDR3 protein comes from TCRdb applying MiXCR to the 5' RACE reads. Of about 1.4 million distinct CDR3 sequences listed, approximately 63% were seen once; the top ten hold roughly 6.3%. Sequenced: blood. The receptors here all came from a man aged 18-30 years in good health.

In this sample, this clonotype turned up a few times. The chain recombines TRBV28 with TRBJ2-3; 9 bases are a match to TRBD1. The CDR3 totals 14 residues. The germline gives CDR1 MDHEN, CDR2 SYDVKM. Germline trimming cut 5 bases from V and 6 bases from J; bases unmatched to any gene: 6. The CDR3 DNA reads TGTGCCAGCAGTCTCCGGACAGGGGAGGATACGCAGTATTTT. Its protein is CASSLRTGEDTQYF.

The chain joins TRBV29-1 to TRBJ1-2; D call uncertain. The CDR3 length is 12 residues. The V end was cut by 3 bases, the J end by 2 bases, with 7 bases between. Germline-derived CDR1 and CDR2 are SQVTM and ANQGSEA. The CDR3 reads CSVDPGNYGYTF. The CDR3 DNA sequence: TGCAGCGTTGACCCGGGAAACTATGGCTACACCTTC.

There are a few counts of this clonotype. This chain connects TRBV5-1 to TRBJ2-3; TRBD1 is a possible D gene (5 bases). The CDR3 totals 15 residues. V lost 3 bases, J lost 0 bases, and 11 bases lay in between. Germline assignment: CDR1 SGHRS and CDR2 YFSETQ. This CDR3 reads CASSYDRASTDTQYF. Written as DNA, the CDR3 is TGCGCCAGCAGCTACGACAGAGCCAGCACAGATACGCAGTATTTT.

The J gene is TRBJ2-5, the V gene TRBV5-6; D might be TRBD1 (6 bases). This CDR3 is built from 14 residues. V was cut by 3 bases and J by 5 bases, with 14 bases left in between. In germline, CDR1 is SGHDT, CDR2 YYEEEE. CDR3 amino acids: CASSSPTGVETQYF. The DNA of the CDR3 is TGTGCCAGCAGCTCGCCGACAGGCGTGGAGACCCAGTACTTC.

The rearrangement links TRBV27 to TRBJ2-1, with 11 bases lining up with TRBD2. The V gene end was trimmed by 10 bases and the J gene end by 4 bases; junction bases not matched to a gene: 3. Germline V gene data show CDR1 as MNHEY and CDR2 as SMNVEV (reference sequence). There are 13 residues in the CDR3. The CDR3 protein is CATVAGGYNEQFF. The CDR3 region has the DNA TGTGCCACCGTAGCGGGAGGGTACAATGAGCAGTTCTTC.